Below, 30 T cell receptor beta chains from the same sample are listed, as sequenced in a study of T cell repertoires in cytomegalovirus infection. Using its own MiXCR run on the reads, TCRdb lists one record per CDR3 protein. The sample holds fewer than 250,000 distinct CDR3 sequences; over 9% are singletons and the top ten take about 1.5%. The sequenced material came from PBMCs. Receptor source: a human donor in good health (CMV status not recorded). Some clones in this sample may be carry-over from other donors' samples.

Many counts were recorded for this clonotype. The chain joins TRBV19 to TRBJ1-4; no clear D. This CDR3 is 12 amino acids long. Trimming shortened V by 8 bases and J by 4 bases, and 8 bases separated the two germline ends. The germline CDR1 and CDR2 sequences are LNHDA and SQIVND (reference sequence). This CDR3 is CASCLLNEKLFF. CDR3 DNA sequence: TGTGCCAGTTGTCTCCTTAATGAAAAACTGTTTTTT. The entire variable domain, with the rest obtained from reference TRBV19 and TRBJ1-4, is as follows: DGGITQSPKYLFRKEGQNVTLSCEQNLNHDAMYWYRQDPGQGLRLIYYSQIVNDFQKGDIAEGYSVSREKKESFPLTVTSAQKNPTAFYLCASCLLNEKLFFGSGTQLSVL.

This clonotype was seen more than once but under ten times. The chain recombines TRBV27 with TRBJ1-4, with 9 bases identical to TRBD1. Trimming cost V 5 bases and J 8 bases; bases outside gene matches: 9. The CDR3 is 15 amino acids. Germline CDR1 MNHEY, CDR2 SMNVEV (reference sequence). This CDR3 reads CASSKVDRGEEKLFF. The CDR3, as DNA: TGTGCCAGCAGTAAAGTGGACAGGGGAGAGGAAAAACTGTTTTTT. Combining the CDR3 with reference TRBV27 and TRBJ1-4 gives the whole variable domain EAQVTQNPRYLITVTGKKLTVTCSQNMNHEYMSWYRQDPGLGLRQIYYSMNVEVTDKGDVPEGYKVSRKEKRNFPLILESPSPNQTSLYFCASSKVDRGEEKLFFGSGTQLSVL.

The chain carries TRBV5-6 and TRBJ2-3; possible D gene TRBD1, 6 bases. V lost 4 bases and J lost 1, with 16 bases in between. Germline CDR1 and CDR2: SGHDT and YYEEEE. The CDR3 length is 16 residues. DNA of the CDR3: TGTGCCAGCAGCCGCATATCGACAGGAGGCACAGATACGCAGTATTTT. As protein: CASSRISTGGTDTQYF.

This clonotype was recorded at least ten times. V gene TRBV28 combines with J gene TRBJ2-7; TRBD1 matches at 7 bases. This CDR3 comprises 14 residues. V was clipped by 2 bases and J by 9 bases; unmatched bases: 10. Germline V CDR1 and CDR2: MDHEN, SYDVKM. For the CDR3, the DNA is TGTGCCAGCAGTTTACCTGACAGGGCTACAGGGCAGTACTTC. Residues: CASSLPDRATGQYF.

This clonotype has a count of ten or more. V usage is TRBV19 and J usage is TRBJ1-1, with 12 bases that match TRBD1. The germline V gene has CDR1 LNHDA and CDR2 SQIVND (reference sequence). The CDR3 totals 16 residues. V gave up 8 bases and J gave up 4 bases; unmatched junction bases: 11. Here the CDR3 DNA reads TGTGCCAGTTCCCTAGGGACAGGGGGCACAGGCACTGAAGCTTTCTTT. Translation: CASSLGTGGTGTEAFF.

In this sample, this clonotype turned up many times. The chain uses TRBV7-2 and TRBJ2-1; 10 bases match TRBD2. V lost 8 bases and J lost 8; bases outside the gene matches: 15. The CDR3 is made up of 16 amino acids. CDR1 and CDR2 (germline): SGHTA, FQGNSA. In DNA form, the CDR3 reads TGTGCCAGCCGAAGCGGGAGGGCCTTTTCTGTCGATGAGCAGTTCTTC. Translating gives CASRSGRAFSVDEQFF.

The chain combines TRBV29-1 with TRBJ1-2, with 10 bases matching TRBD1. V dropped 7 bases and J dropped 4; count of bases not matched to a gene: 3. The CDR3 totals 12 residues. Looked up from germline, CDR1 is SQVTM and CDR2 is ANQGSEA. The CDR3 spells CSATGGIYGYTF. CDR3 coding DNA: TGCAGCGCGACAGGGGGCATCTATGGCTACACCTTC.

This clonotype showed up many times. This sequence joins TRBV7-9 and TRBJ1-5; D call uncertain. V was pared by 1 base and J by 0 bases, with 10 bases between. CDR3 length: 16 amino acids. Germline V gives CDR1 SEHNR, CDR2 FQNEAQ (reference sequence). This CDR3 is CASSLGSANSNQPQHF. The CDR3 bases are TGTGCCAGCAGCTTAGGCTCTGCGAATAGCAATCAGCCCCAGCATTTT.

This clonotype was detected many times. The V gene is TRBV7-2, the J gene TRBJ2-2, with D perhaps assigned TRBD1 or TRBD2 (5 bases each). Germline CDR1 and CDR2: SGHTA and FQGNSA. The CDR3 has 16 residues. Trimming removed 1 base at V and 1 base at J, with 10 bases between. The CDR3 here is CASSLDDSGNTGELFF. CDR3 nucleotide sequence: TGTGCCAGCAGCTTAGATGACAGCGGGAACACCGGGGAGCTGTTTTTT.

This clonotype was seen at least ten times. The chain combines TRBV7-9 with TRBJ2-1; D perhaps matches TRBD2 (5 bases). Trimming stripped 1 base from V and 5 bases from J, with 6 bases between. This CDR3 contains 13 residues. CDR1 is SEHNR, CDR2 FQNEAQ, per germline (reference sequence). As DNA, the CDR3 is TGTGCCAGCAGCTTAGGGCGGGACAATGAGCAGTTCTTC. Its protein is CASSLGRDNEQFF.

This clonotype has ten or more counts. The chain links TRBV7-3 to TRBJ2-1; 7 bases line up with TRBD2. Germline trimming cut 9 bases from V and 9 bases from J; bases unmatched to any gene: 14. The germline V gene encodes CDR1 SGHTA and CDR2 FQGTGA. The CDR3 spans 14 residues. The CDR3 loop reads CASASGVQGSEQFF. The CDR3 region has the DNA TGTGCCAGTGCAAGCGGGGTCCAAGGAAGTGAGCAGTTCTTC.

This clonotype was observed at least ten times. This sequence joins TRBV27 and TRBJ2-7; D is undetermined. Germline-derived CDR1 and CDR2 are MNHEY and SMNVEV (reference sequence). The CDR3 has 13 amino acids. Trimming left V 7 bases short and J 3 bases short, with 13 bases between. CDR3 in amino acids: CASKPVPGYEQYF. CDR3 coding DNA: TGTGCCAGCAAGCCGGTCCCCGGCTACGAGCAGTACTTC.

This clonotype was counted many times. The chain is built from TRBV7-2 and TRBJ1-5, with 8 bases aligning to TRBD1. CDR3 length: 15 amino acids. V lost 1 base and J lost 3; bases outside the gene matches: 2. Germline CDR1 and CDR2: SGHTA and FQGNSA. The CDR3 nucleotides read TGTGCCAGCAGCTTAGACAGGGGGGCCAATCAGCCCCAGCATTTT. Translating gives CASSLDRGANQPQHF.

This clonotype was counted at least ten times. This CDR3 is CASSPIRGGGTDTQYF. As DNA, the CDR3 is TGTGCCAGCAGCCCGATCCGAGGGGGGGGCACAGATACGCAGTATTTT. The chain employs TRBV5-4 and TRBJ2-3, with a possible D match to TRBD2 (7 bases). With 4 bases removed from V and 1 base from J, the gap between germline ends came to 16 bases. The CDR3 sequence is 16 residues long. Looked up from germline, CDR1 is SGHNT and CDR2 is YYREEE (reference sequence). The full variable domain, its missing parts supplied by reference TRBV5-4 and TRBJ2-3, is ETGVTQSPTHLIKTRGQQVTLRCSSQSGHNTVSWYQQALGQGPQFIFQYYREEENGRGNFPPRFSGLQFPNYSSELNVNALELDDSALYLCASSPIRGGGTDTQYFGPGTRLTVL.

This clonotype was detected many times. This rearrangement joins TRBV12-3 or TRBV12-4 to TRBJ1-2; D is perhaps TRBD1 (6 bases). This CDR3 has 15 residues. V lost 6 bases, J lost 4 bases, and 18 bases lay in between. CDR3 DNA sequence: TGTGCCAGCAGCTCCGGGACAAGGGTAGGCTATGGCTACACCTTC. Residues: CASSSGTRVGYGYTF.

This clonotype was detected only a few times. The chain couples TRBV5-1 to TRBJ2-3; 10 bases align to TRBD2. Germline lookup yields CDR1 SGHRS and CDR2 YFSETQ. The junction had 4 bases not matched to a gene; V was cut back by 0 bases and J by 3 bases. CDR3 length: 16 residues. For the CDR3, the DNA is TGCGCCAGCAGCTTGGGAGTAGCGGGAGGAACAGATACGCAGTATTTT. As protein: CASSLGVAGGTDTQYF.

This clonotype has at least ten counts. The rearrangement uses TRBV7-6 and TRBJ1-2; D is unclear. The CDR3 is 11 residues long. Trimming stripped 8 bases from V and 6 bases from J, with 10 bases between. Germline lookup yields CDR1 SGHVS and CDR2 FNYEAQ. CDR3 in amino acids: CASGGSDGYTF. DNA for the CDR3: TGTGCCAGCGGAGGGAGCGATGGCTACACCTTC.

This clonotype was seen many times. This chain uses TRBV7-7 with TRBJ2-7; 8 nucleotides match TRBD2. Losses at the gene ends were 1 base for V and 2 bases for J; bases not matched to a gene: 4. CDR1 is SSHAT, CDR2 FNYEAQ, per germline (reference sequence). This CDR3 has 15 amino acids. For the CDR3, the DNA is TGTGCCAGCAGCTTAGGGCGGGAGGCGGCCTACGAGCAGTACTTC. Amino acid sequence: CASSLGREAAYEQYF.

This clonotype has a count of ten or more. The gene calls are TRBV5-1 and TRBJ2-3, with 7 positions matching TRBD1. Germline CDR1 and CDR2: SGHRS and YFSETQ. J lost 2 bases, V lost 4 bases, and 4 bases had no gene match. The CDR3 spans 14 residues. The CDR3 loop reads CASSETGYTDTQYF. The CDR3 DNA is TGCGCCAGCAGCGAGACAGGGTACACAGATACGCAGTATTTT.

This clonotype was counted only a few times. The chain carries TRBV5-1 and TRBJ2-1; 7 bases map to TRBD1. With 4 bases clipped from V and 0 bases from J, the junction kept 16 bases outside the gene matches. The CDR3 is 19 amino acids. The germline CDR1 and CDR2 sequences are SGHRS and YFSETQ. CDR3 nucleotides: TGCGCCAGCAGCCCTCCCCGACAGGGAGTTATGAGCTCCTACAATGAGCAGTTCTTC. Encoded protein: CASSPPRQGVMSSYNEQFF.

Many counts were recorded for this clonotype. The V and J genes are TRBV27 and TRBJ1-4; the D gene is possibly TRBD1 (5 bases). From germline, CDR1 is MNHEY and CDR2 SMNVEV (reference sequence). The CDR3 is 13 amino acids. Deletions cut 6 bases from V and 7 bases from J, with 12 bases between. This CDR3 reads CASSYNGGEKLFF. For the CDR3, the DNA is TGTGCCAGCAGCTACAATGGGGGTGAAAAACTGTTTTTT.

This clonotype was detected many times. The CDR3 spells CASSFLPGTSNQPQHF. DNA for the CDR3: TGTGCCAGCAGCTTTTTACCCGGGACGAGCAATCAGCCCCAGCATTTT. The chain combines TRBV7-8 with TRBJ1-5; a weak D match, TRBD1 (5 bases). With 3 bases removed from V and 1 base from J, the gap between germline ends came to 13 bases. The CDR3 is 16 amino acids. Germline assignment: CDR1 SGHVS and CDR2 FQNEAQ.

CDR3 nucleotides: TGTGCCAGCAGCGACAGGGGGGGCTACGAGCAGTACTTC. Translating it yields CASSDRGGYEQYF. The rearrangement links TRBV25-1 to TRBJ2-7; 9 nucleotides match TRBD1. CDR3 length: 13 residues. V lost 6 bases and J lost 3; bases outside the gene matches: 3. Germline-derived CDR1 and CDR2 are MGHDK and SYGVNS.

With regard to this clonotype: A much more abundant neighbour one base away suggests this may be a read error. The chain employs TRBV20-1 and TRBJ2-7; a possible D gene is TRBD2 (7 bases). The CDR3 totals 14 residues. Germline loops: CDR1 DFQATT, CDR2 SNEGSKA (reference sequence). The CDR3 sequence: CSAQGMGGTYEHYF. The CDR3, as DNA: TGCAGTGCCCAGGGGATGGGGGGGACCTACGAGCATTACTTC.

The V and J genes are TRBV12-3 or TRBV12-4 and TRBJ1-5; D unclear. The CDR3 runs to 14 residues. Trimming stripped 6 bases from V and 0 bases from J, with 9 bases between. The CDR3 region is CASSPVYSNQPQHF. Written as DNA, the CDR3 is TGTGCCAGCAGCCCAGTATATAGCAATCAGCCCCAGCATTTT.

A note on this clonotype: A much bigger clone sits one base away, suggesting this may be a read error. The rearrangement joins TRBV7-3 to TRBJ2-1, with 7 nucleotides matching TRBD2. CDR3 length: 15 residues. Germline CDR1 SGHTA, CDR2 FQGTGA. Here the CDR3 reads CASSLLPSGHNKQFF. The CDR3 region has the DNA TGTGCCAGCAGCTTATTACCTAGCGGCCACAATAAGCAGTTCTTC.

About this clonotype: A much larger clone is a single base away; this may be a read error. The V gene is TRBV7-2, the J gene TRBJ1-5, with D uncertain. The CDR3 runs to 14 residues. Germline loops: CDR1 SGHTA, CDR2 FQGNSA. The CDR3 is CASSPGRINQPRHF. The DNA for the CDR3 is TGTGCCAGCAGCCCAGGACGGATCAATCAGCCCCGGCATTTT.

This clonotype was counted at least ten times. V is TRBV7-2 and J is TRBJ2-7; 9 bases align to TRBD1. The CDR3 contains 15 residues. The trim removed 4 bases at V and 4 bases at J, leaving 8 bases unmatched. Germline V gene lookup returns CDR1 SGHTA and CDR2 FQGNSA. CDR3 DNA: TGTGCCAGCAGCTCCGGGACAGGGTATTTTTACGAGCAGTACTTC. It specifies CASSSGTGYFYEQYF.

This clonotype showed up many times. This sequence joins TRBV7-2 and TRBJ2-7; D is possibly TRBD2 (5 bases). Trimming stripped 1 base from V and 4 bases from J, with 11 bases between. Germline V CDR1 and CDR2: SGHTA, FQGNSA. This CDR3 is built from 14 residues. The CDR3 loop is CASSLVFRGYEQYF. Here the CDR3 DNA reads TGTGCCAGCAGCTTAGTATTCCGGGGTTACGAGCAGTACTTC. Full variable domain (remainder filled in from reference TRBV7-2 and TRBJ2-7): GAGVSQSPSNKVTEKGKDVELRCDPISGHTALYWYRQSLGQGLEFLIYFQGNSAPDKSGLPSDRFSAERTGGSVSTLTIQRTQQEDSAVYLCASSLVFRGYEQYFGPGTRLTVT.

This clonotype was seen at least ten times. This chain joins TRBV7-2 and TRBJ2-1; D is perhaps TRBD2 (5 bases). Trimming pared 8 bases from V and 4 bases from J, leaving 6 bases between. CDR1 and CDR2 from the germline V gene are SGHTA and FQGNSA. CDR3 length: 11 residues. The CDR3 sequence: CASGLYNEQFF. The CDR3 nucleotides read TGTGCCAGCGGACTTTACAATGAGCAGTTCTTC.